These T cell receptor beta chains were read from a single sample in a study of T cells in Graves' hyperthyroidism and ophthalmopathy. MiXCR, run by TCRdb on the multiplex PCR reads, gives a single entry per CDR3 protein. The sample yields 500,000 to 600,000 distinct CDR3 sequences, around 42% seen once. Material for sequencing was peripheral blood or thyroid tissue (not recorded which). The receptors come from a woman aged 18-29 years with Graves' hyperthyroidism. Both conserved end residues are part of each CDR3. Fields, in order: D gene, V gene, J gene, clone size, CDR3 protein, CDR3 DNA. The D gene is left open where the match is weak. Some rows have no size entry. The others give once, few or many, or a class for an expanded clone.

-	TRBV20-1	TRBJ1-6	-	CSARDAGGPFGSPLHF	TGCAGTGCTAGAGATGCGGGGGGCCCCTTTGGTTCACCCCTCCACTTT
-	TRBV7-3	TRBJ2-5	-	CASSPDTGELSETQYF	TGTGCCAGCAGCCCTGACACCGGGGAATTGTCGGAGACCCAGTACTTC
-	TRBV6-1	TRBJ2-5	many	CASSVKETQYF	TGTGCCAGCAGTGTGAAAGAGACCCAGTACTTC
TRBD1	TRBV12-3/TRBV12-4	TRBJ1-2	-	CASSLTWTGIYGYTF	TGTGCCAGCAGTCTCACCTGGACAGGTATCTATGGCTACACCTTC
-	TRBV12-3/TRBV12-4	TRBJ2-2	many	CASSFPRTGELFF	TGTGCCAGCAGTTTCCCTCGGACCGGGGAGCTGTTTTTT
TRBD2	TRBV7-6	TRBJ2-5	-	CAGSTSGRARETQYF	TGTGCCGGTTCGACTAGCGGGAGGGCACGAGAGACCCAGTACTTC
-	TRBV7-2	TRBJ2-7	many	CASSLWWGDSYEQYF	TGTGCCAGCAGCTTATGGTGGGGCGATAGCTACGAGCAGTACTTC
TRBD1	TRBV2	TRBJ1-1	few	CASSPWTGSTEAFF	TGTGCCAGCAGTCCGTGGACAGGCTCCACTGAAGCTTTCTTT
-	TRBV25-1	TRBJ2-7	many	CASSDAALAYEQYF	TGTGCCAGCAGTGATGCGGCACTCGCCTACGAGCAGTACTTC
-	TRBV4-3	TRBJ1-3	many	CASSQDWENTIYF	TGCGCCAGCAGCCAAGATTGGGAAAACACCATATATTTT
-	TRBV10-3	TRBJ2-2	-	CAIREGTSNTGELFF	TGTGCCATCAGGGAAGGGACATCGAACACCGGGGAGCTGTTTTTT
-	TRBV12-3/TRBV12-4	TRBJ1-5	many	CASSLDSDSNQPQHF	TGTGCCAGCAGCCTTGACAGCGATAGCAATCAGCCCCAGCATTTT
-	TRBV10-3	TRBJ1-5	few	CAISYRTSGSYEHF	TGTGCCATCAGTTATAGGACTAGCGGGAGCTACGAGCATTTT
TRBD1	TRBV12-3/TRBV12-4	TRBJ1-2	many	CASSHDRGSYTF	TGTGCCAGCAGTCACGACAGGGGGAGCTACACCTTC
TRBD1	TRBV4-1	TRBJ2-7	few	CASSQVRTGGLYEQYF	TGCGCCAGCAGCCAAGTTCGGACAGGGGGCCTCTACGAGCAGTACTTC
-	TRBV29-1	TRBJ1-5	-	CSVKGGGGRQETQHF	TGCAGCGTTAAGGGTGGGGGGGGCCGACAAGAGACCCAGCATTTT
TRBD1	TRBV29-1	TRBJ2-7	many	CSVVPGTGPYEQYF	TGCAGCGTGGTCCCCGGGACAGGCCCCTACGAGCAGTACTTC
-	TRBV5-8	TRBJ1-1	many	CASSLEGRTEAFF	TGTGCCAGCAGCCTGGAGGGACGCACTGAAGCTTTCTTT
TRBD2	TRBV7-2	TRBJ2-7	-	CARLAGLSYEQYF	TGTGCCCGACTAGCGGGACTGTCCTACGAGCAGTACTTC
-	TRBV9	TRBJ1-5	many	CASSVDPRPHGGNQPQHF	TGTGCCAGCAGCGTAGACCCGAGGCCCCATGGCGGCAATCAGCCCCAGCATTTT
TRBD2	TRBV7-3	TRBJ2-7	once	CASSYPTTSAYEQYF	TGTGCCAGCAGTTACCCGACGACTAGCGCCTACGAGCAGTACTTC
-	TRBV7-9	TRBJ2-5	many	CASSYRVNQETQYF	TGTGCCAGCTCGTATAGGGTGAACCAAGAGACCCAGTACTTC
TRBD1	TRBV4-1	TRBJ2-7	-	CASSQPPGQGAGSYEQYF	TGCGCCAGCAGCCAACCCCCCGGGCAGGGGGCAGGATCCTACGAGCAGTACTTC
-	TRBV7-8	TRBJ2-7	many	CASSYRDSFYEQYF	TGTGCCAGCAGCTACCGGGACTCCTTTTACGAGCAGTACTTC
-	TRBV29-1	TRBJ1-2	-	CSAGTRYGYTF	TGCAGTGCGGGGACTCGCTATGGCTACACCTTC
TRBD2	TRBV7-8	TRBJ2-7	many	CASSRDLGLAGGPGYEQYF	TGTGCCAGCAGCCGGGACTTGGGACTAGCGGGAGGGCCGGGGTACGAGCAGTACTTC